This T cell receptor beta chain was identified in a study of cytomegalovirus exposure and HLA in healthy donors. Looking at the study overall: The 90 to 150 validation repertoires, a later analysis reported, used the same platform as the 700 or so repertoires from the first cohort. Overall study findings and caveats: Overall, under 200 TCR beta chains were annotated as cytomegalovirus-associated. For most TCR sequences rarity was the rule, although some public TCRs occurred in many donors.

Turning to this clone: The antigen is not known.

This CDR3 has 13 residues. CDR1 and CDR2 from the germline V gene are SGHDT and YYEEEE. The trim removed 2 bases at V and 4 bases at J, leaving 2 bases unmatched. From the roughly 120-subject validation cohort, which was separate from the roughly 710-subject first cohort, the donors were drawn. Only in-frame clones appear in the TCRdb table, and some are missing; sequencing was by immunoSEQ multiplex PCR. The profile shows 55,000 to 80,000 clones, approximately 95% of them singletons. This receptor was identified in a young woman in good health and CMV-seropositive. The chain carries TRBV5-6 and TRBJ2-7; 8 nucleotides match TRBD2. Sequenced: PBMCs. The CDR3 nucleotides read TGTGCCAGCAGCTTTGGGACTAGTTACGAGCAGTACTTC. This encodes CASSFGTSYEQYF.